This is a list of T cell receptor beta chains from one sample in a study of OX40 agonist ivuxolimab in advanced cancers. Here immunoSEQ multiplex PCR was the method, and the copy in TCRdb shows in-frame clones only, minus some. Counted here are some 110,000 clones, around 92% occurring once; the ten biggest clones make up 0.8% to 1%. Sequencing was performed on CD4+ or CD8+ T cells sorted from blood, taken in a trial of the OX40 agonist ivuxolimab. The receptors stem from an adult with an advanced solid tumor such as melanoma, head and neck, liver or kidney cancer. The CDR3 runs from the conserved cysteine through the conserved F or W. D genes are given only for firm matches. Clone size is stated in some rows and not others, as once, few, many or a class when expanded.

d_call: .; v_call: TRBV7-2; clone_size: .; j_call: TRBJ2-5; cdr3_length: 15; cdr3_aa: CASSLDGRAGRTQYF; cdr3_nt: TGTGCCAGCAGCTTAGATGGGCGGGCGGGGCGGACCCAGTACTTC
d_call: .; v_call: TRBV27; clone_size: .; j_call: TRBJ2-1; cdr3_length: 14; cdr3_aa: CASSPQGYYNEQFF; cdr3_nt: TGTGCCAGCAGTCCCCAAGGGTACTACAATGAGCAGTTCTTC
d_call: TRBD2; v_call: TRBV6-6; clone_size: .; j_call: TRBJ2-7; cdr3_length: 14; cdr3_aa: CASSYGEGTYEQYF; cdr3_nt: TGTGCCAGCAGTTACGGGGAGGGCACCTACGAGCAGTACTTC
d_call: .; v_call: TRBV18; clone_size: .; j_call: TRBJ2-7; cdr3_length: 13; cdr3_aa: CASSPPQTYEQYF; cdr3_nt: TGTGCCAGCTCACCACCACAGACCTACGAGCAGTACTTC
d_call: .; v_call: TRBV27; clone_size: once; j_call: TRBJ1-5; cdr3_length: 12; cdr3_aa: CASSQGGQPQHF; cdr3_nt: TGTGCCAGCAGCCAGGGTGGTCAGCCCCAGCATTTT
d_call: .; v_call: TRBV19; clone_size: .; j_call: TRBJ2-2; cdr3_length: 14; cdr3_aa: CASSITVNTGELFF; cdr3_nt: TGTGCCAGTAGTATAACAGTTAACACCGGGGAGCTGTTTTTT
d_call: TRBD1; v_call: TRBV18; clone_size: .; j_call: TRBJ2-5; cdr3_length: 16; cdr3_aa: CASSYGPGQGAETQYF; cdr3_nt: TGTGCCAGCTCATACGGACCGGGACAGGGGGCCGAGACCCAGTACTTC
d_call: TRBD2; v_call: TRBV10-3; clone_size: .; j_call: TRBJ2-7; cdr3_length: 14; cdr3_aa: CAISGGREAYEQYF; cdr3_nt: TGTGCCATCAGTGGGGGGCGGGAGGCTTACGAGCAGTACTTC
d_call: .; v_call: TRBV6-5; clone_size: .; j_call: TRBJ1-1; cdr3_length: 11; cdr3_aa: CASSTGREAFF; cdr3_nt: TGTGCCAGCAGTACGGGGAGGGAAGCTTTCTTT
d_call: TRBD1; v_call: TRBV4-1; clone_size: .; j_call: TRBJ1-5; cdr3_length: 16; cdr3_aa: CASSAQGGKSNQPQHF; cdr3_nt: TGCGCCAGCAGCGCGCAGGGGGGTAAGAGCAATCAGCCCCAGCATTTT
d_call: TRBD1; v_call: TRBV7-2; clone_size: .; j_call: TRBJ2-5; cdr3_length: 16; cdr3_aa: CASSPRQGAGQETQYF; cdr3_nt: TGTGCCAGCAGCCCCCGACAGGGGGCAGGCCAAGAGACCCAGTACTTC
d_call: .; v_call: TRBV6-6; clone_size: .; j_call: TRBJ2-1; cdr3_length: 13; cdr3_aa: CASIVAESNEQFF; cdr3_nt: TGTGCCAGCATCGTTGCCGAATCGAATGAGCAGTTCTTC
d_call: .; v_call: TRBV2; clone_size: .; j_call: TRBJ1-5; cdr3_length: 16; cdr3_aa: CASRSTGIGGNQPQHF; cdr3_nt: TGTGCCAGCAGGTCCACAGGGATTGGAGGCAATCAGCCCCAGCATTTT
d_call: TRBD1; v_call: TRBV28; clone_size: .; j_call: TRBJ1-2; cdr3_length: 14; cdr3_aa: CASSQGTGGNGYTF; cdr3_nt: TGTGCCAGCAGTCAGGGGACAGGGGGCAATGGCTACACCTTC
d_call: TRBD2; v_call: TRBV7-3; clone_size: .; j_call: TRBJ2-1; cdr3_length: 18; cdr3_aa: CASSLGAGGLPSGLEQFF; cdr3_nt: TGTGCCAGCAGCTTAGGAGCGGGAGGGCTCCCCTCTGGGCTAGAGCAGTTCTTC
d_call: .; v_call: TRBV11-2; clone_size: once; j_call: TRBJ2-3; cdr3_length: 14; cdr3_aa: CASSLGGFLDTQYF; cdr3_nt: TGTGCCAGCAGCTTAGGCGGGTTTTTAGATACGCAGTATTTT
d_call: TRBD2; v_call: TRBV11-1; clone_size: .; j_call: TRBJ2-1; cdr3_length: 16; cdr3_aa: CASSFGRLADYNEQFF; cdr3_nt: TGTGCCAGCAGCTTTGGAAGACTAGCAGATTACAATGAGCAGTTCTTC
d_call: TRBD1; v_call: TRBV9; clone_size: .; j_call: TRBJ1-1; cdr3_length: 15; cdr3_aa: CASSPPGTGVTEAFF; cdr3_nt: TGTGCCAGCAGCCCCCCCGGGACAGGGGTGACTGAAGCTTTCTTT
d_call: TRBD1; v_call: TRBV28; clone_size: .; j_call: TRBJ1-2; cdr3_length: 13; cdr3_aa: CASTLGQNYGYTF; cdr3_nt: TGTGCCAGCACCCTGGGACAGAACTATGGCTACACCTTC
d_call: TRBD1; v_call: TRBV19; clone_size: once; j_call: TRBJ2-7; cdr3_length: 14; cdr3_aa: CASSIGDRTYEQYF; cdr3_nt: TGTGCCAGTAGTATTGGGGACAGGACCTACGAGCAGTACTTC
d_call: .; v_call: TRBV5-4; clone_size: .; j_call: TRBJ1-4; cdr3_length: 15; cdr3_aa: CASSQEAGANEKLFF; cdr3_nt: TGTGCCAGCAGCCAAGAGGCCGGAGCTAATGAAAAACTGTTTTTT
d_call: .; v_call: TRBV11-2; clone_size: .; j_call: TRBJ2-5; cdr3_length: 14; cdr3_aa: CASSLQGKGETQYF; cdr3_nt: TGTGCCAGCAGCTTACAGGGGAAGGGAGAGACCCAGTACTTC
d_call: .; v_call: TRBV7-8; clone_size: few; j_call: TRBJ1-2; cdr3_length: 12; cdr3_aa: CASSLDGLGYTF; cdr3_nt: TGTGCCAGCAGCTTAGATGGGCTTGGCTACACCTTC
d_call: .; v_call: TRBV19; clone_size: .; j_call: TRBJ2-4; cdr3_length: 14; cdr3_aa: CASSIELAKNIQYF; cdr3_nt: TGTGCCAGTAGTATAGAGCTAGCCAAAAACATTCAGTACTTC
d_call: TRBD2; v_call: TRBV12-5; clone_size: .; j_call: TRBJ2-3; cdr3_length: 13; cdr3_aa: CASGVAGQDTQYF; cdr3_nt: TGTGCTAGTGGTGTAGCGGGACAAGATACGCAGTATTTT
d_call: TRBD1; v_call: TRBV6-1; clone_size: .; j_call: TRBJ2-7; cdr3_length: 13; cdr3_aa: CASSSPGGDEQYF; cdr3_nt: TGTGCCAGCAGTTCCCCAGGGGGCGACGAGCAGTACTTC
d_call: TRBD2; v_call: TRBV15; clone_size: .; j_call: TRBJ2-2; cdr3_length: 16; cdr3_aa: CATSRGPGLYTGELFF; cdr3_nt: TGTGCCACCAGCAGAGGACCGGGACTATACACCGGGGAGCTGTTTTTT
d_call: .; v_call: TRBV27; clone_size: .; j_call: TRBJ2-3; cdr3_length: 12; cdr3_aa: CASRGRGDTQYF; cdr3_nt: TGTGCCAGCAGAGGGCGGGGAGATACGCAGTATTTT
d_call: .; v_call: TRBV18; clone_size: .; j_call: TRBJ2-1; cdr3_length: 15; cdr3_aa: CASSPGDTSYNEQFF; cdr3_nt: TGTGCCAGCTCACCTGGAGACACTTCCTACAATGAGCAGTTCTTC
d_call: TRBD2; v_call: TRBV18; clone_size: .; j_call: TRBJ2-1; cdr3_length: 18; cdr3_aa: CASSPQTSGGSSYNEQFF; cdr3_nt: TGTGCCAGCTCACCTCAGACTAGCGGAGGAAGCTCCTACAATGAGCAGTTCTTC
d_call: TRBD2; v_call: TRBV18; clone_size: once; j_call: TRBJ2-7; cdr3_length: 15; cdr3_aa: CASSPRLAGDREQYF; cdr3_nt: TGTGCCAGCTCACCACGACTAGCGGGAGATCGCGAGCAGTACTTC
d_call: .; v_call: TRBV5-4; clone_size: few; j_call: TRBJ1-2; cdr3_length: 12; cdr3_aa: CASSLGIYGYTF; cdr3_nt: TGTGCCAGCAGCTTGGGGATCTATGGCTACACCTTC
d_call: .; v_call: TRBV27; clone_size: .; j_call: TRBJ2-2; cdr3_length: 14; cdr3_aa: CASSQRGDTGELFF; cdr3_nt: TGTGCCAGCAGTCAGCGAGGGGACACCGGGGAGCTGTTTTTT
d_call: TRBD1; v_call: TRBV10-3; clone_size: .; j_call: TRBJ1-5; cdr3_length: 15; cdr3_aa: CAISLGGSGNQPQHF; cdr3_nt: TGTGCCATCAGTCTAGGGGGCTCGGGCAATCAGCCCCAGCATTTT
d_call: .; v_call: TRBV7-2; clone_size: .; j_call: TRBJ2-7; cdr3_length: 13; cdr3_aa: CASSPGGTYEQYF; cdr3_nt: TGTGCCAGCAGCCCCGGCGGAACCTACGAGCAGTACTTC
d_call: .; v_call: TRBV14; clone_size: .; j_call: TRBJ1-4; cdr3_length: 15; cdr3_aa: CASSPGRLRGEKLFF; cdr3_nt: TGTGCCAGCAGCCCCGGGAGGCTCCGAGGGGAAAAACTGTTTTTT
d_call: TRBD2; v_call: TRBV27; clone_size: .; j_call: TRBJ2-1; cdr3_length: 15; cdr3_aa: CASSLSGSSYNEQFF; cdr3_nt: TGTGCCAGCAGTTTAAGCGGGAGCTCCTACAATGAGCAGTTCTTC
d_call: .; v_call: TRBV27; clone_size: .; j_call: TRBJ1-4; cdr3_length: 14; cdr3_aa: CASSWGRSNEKLFF; cdr3_nt: TGTGCCAGCAGTTGGGGGCGCAGTAATGAAAAACTGTTTTTT
d_call: .; v_call: TRBV27; clone_size: .; j_call: TRBJ1-4; cdr3_length: 17; cdr3_aa: CASSSRPDASTNEKLFF; cdr3_nt: TGTGCCAGCAGTTCCCGGCCGGACGCCTCAACTAATGAAAAACTGTTTTTT
d_call: TRBD1; v_call: TRBV19; clone_size: .; j_call: TRBJ1-1; cdr3_length: 15; cdr3_aa: CASSNMGDRGHEAFF; cdr3_nt: TGTGCCAGTAGCAATATGGGGGACAGGGGGCATGAAGCTTTCTTT
d_call: .; v_call: TRBV28; clone_size: .; j_call: TRBJ2-7; cdr3_length: 16; cdr3_aa: CASSPTGGFVGYEQYF; cdr3_nt: TGTGCCAGCAGTCCGACGGGGGGCTTTGTGGGGTACGAGCAGTACTTC
d_call: TRBD2; v_call: TRBV15; clone_size: .; j_call: TRBJ2-7; cdr3_length: 15; cdr3_aa: CATRTTAGRIYEQYF; cdr3_nt: TGTGCCACCAGAACGACAGCGGGAAGGATCTACGAGCAGTACTTC
d_call: .; v_call: TRBV28; clone_size: .; j_call: TRBJ1-3; cdr3_length: 15; cdr3_aa: CASIVAGGSGNTIYF; cdr3_nt: TGTGCCAGCATCGTGGCTGGAGGCTCTGGAAACACCATATATTTT
d_call: .; v_call: TRBV30; clone_size: few; j_call: TRBJ1-1; cdr3_length: 15; cdr3_aa: CAWSVNGIRQAEAFF; cdr3_nt: TGTGCCTGGAGTGTGAATGGCATTCGACAGGCAGAAGCTTTCTTT
d_call: .; v_call: TRBV4-2; clone_size: .; j_call: TRBJ2-3; cdr3_length: 15; cdr3_aa: CASSQELSGPDTQYF; cdr3_nt: TGTGCCAGCAGCCAAGAGCTCAGTGGACCAGATACGCAGTATTTT
d_call: TRBD1; v_call: TRBV14; clone_size: .; j_call: TRBJ1-3; cdr3_length: 15; cdr3_aa: CASSEPGQNRDTIYF; cdr3_nt: TGTGCCAGCAGCGAACCGGGACAGAACCGGGACACCATATATTTT
d_call: TRBD2; v_call: TRBV10-3; clone_size: .; j_call: TRBJ2-3; cdr3_length: 15; cdr3_aa: CAISEGLAGTDTQYF; cdr3_nt: TGTGCCATCAGTGAGGGACTAGCGGGCACAGATACGCAGTATTTT
d_call: .; v_call: TRBV11-1; clone_size: .; j_call: TRBJ2-5; cdr3_length: 15; cdr3_aa: CASSPDFGSGETQYF; cdr3_nt: TGTGCCAGCAGCCCCGACTTTGGTTCGGGTGAGACCCAGTACTTC
d_call: TRBD1; v_call: TRBV15; clone_size: .; j_call: TRBJ2-5; cdr3_length: 14; cdr3_aa: CATSVDRGRETQYF; cdr3_nt: TGTGCCACCAGCGTCGACAGGGGGAGGGAGACCCAGTACTTC
d_call: TRBD2; v_call: TRBV14; clone_size: once; j_call: TRBJ2-1; cdr3_length: 16; cdr3_aa: CASRRSGRGSYNEQFF; cdr3_nt: TGTGCCAGCAGACGTAGCGGGAGGGGCTCCTACAATGAGCAGTTCTTC
d_call: .; v_call: TRBV10-3; clone_size: few; j_call: TRBJ1-2; cdr3_length: 14; cdr3_aa: CAISESTAGKSYTF; cdr3_nt: TGTGCCATCAGTGAGTCGACCGCCGGGAAGAGCTACACCTTC
d_call: .; v_call: TRBV6-5; clone_size: .; j_call: TRBJ1-4; cdr3_length: 15; cdr3_aa: CASSLTGGGGEKLFF; cdr3_nt: TGTGCCAGCAGTTTGACTGGCGGGGGAGGAGAAAAACTGTTTTTT
d_call: TRBD2; v_call: TRBV7-2; clone_size: .; j_call: TRBJ2-7; cdr3_length: 16; cdr3_aa: CASSLTSNSGSYEQYF; cdr3_nt: TGTGCCAGCAGTCTTACTAGTAATAGCGGGAGCTACGAGCAGTACTTC
d_call: .; v_call: TRBV7-9; clone_size: .; j_call: TRBJ1-1; cdr3_length: 15; cdr3_aa: CASTQGSGGEGEAFF; cdr3_nt: TGTGCCAGCACCCAAGGTTCCGGGGGGGAAGGTGAAGCTTTCTTT